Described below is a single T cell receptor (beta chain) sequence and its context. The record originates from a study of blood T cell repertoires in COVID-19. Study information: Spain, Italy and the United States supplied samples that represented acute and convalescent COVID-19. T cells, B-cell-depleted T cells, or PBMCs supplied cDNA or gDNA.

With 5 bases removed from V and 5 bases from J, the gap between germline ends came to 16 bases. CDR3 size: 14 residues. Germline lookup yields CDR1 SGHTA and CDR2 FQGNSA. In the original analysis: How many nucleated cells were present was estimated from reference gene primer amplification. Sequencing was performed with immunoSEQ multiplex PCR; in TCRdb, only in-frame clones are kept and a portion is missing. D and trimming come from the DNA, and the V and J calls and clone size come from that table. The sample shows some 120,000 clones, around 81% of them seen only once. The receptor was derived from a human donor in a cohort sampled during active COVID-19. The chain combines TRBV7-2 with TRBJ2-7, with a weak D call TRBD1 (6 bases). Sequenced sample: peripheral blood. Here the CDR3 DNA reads TGTGCCAGCAGCGTTCGACAGGTACCGGACGAGCAGTACTTC. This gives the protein CASSVRQVPDEQYF.